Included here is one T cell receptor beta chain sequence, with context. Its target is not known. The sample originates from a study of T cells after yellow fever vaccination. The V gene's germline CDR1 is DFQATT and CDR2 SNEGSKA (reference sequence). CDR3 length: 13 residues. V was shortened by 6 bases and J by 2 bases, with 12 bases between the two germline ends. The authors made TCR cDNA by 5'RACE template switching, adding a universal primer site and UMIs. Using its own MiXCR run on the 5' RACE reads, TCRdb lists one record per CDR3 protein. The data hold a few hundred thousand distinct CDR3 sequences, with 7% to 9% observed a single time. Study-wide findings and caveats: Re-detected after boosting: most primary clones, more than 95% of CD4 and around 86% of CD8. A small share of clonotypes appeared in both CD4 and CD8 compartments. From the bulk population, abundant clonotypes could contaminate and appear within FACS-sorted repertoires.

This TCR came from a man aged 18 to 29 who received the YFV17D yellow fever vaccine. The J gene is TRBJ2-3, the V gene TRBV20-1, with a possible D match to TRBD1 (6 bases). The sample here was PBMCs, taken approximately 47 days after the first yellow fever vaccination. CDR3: CSASGGSTDTQYF. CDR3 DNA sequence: TGCAGTGCCTCTGGGGGCTCCACAGATACGCAGTATTTT.